Listed below are T cell receptor beta chains from one sample, sequenced in a study of blood T cell repertoires in COVID-19. Sequenced by immunoSEQ multiplex PCR; TCRdb stores in-frame clones only, minus some. The sample contains tens of thousands of clones, 65% to 85% of which appear only once. Sequencing was done on a sample of peripheral blood. The receptors were gathered from a human donor in a cohort sampled during active COVID-19. CDR3s include the opening cysteine and the closing phenylalanine or tryptophan. D genes are given only for firm matches. Clone size is shown for a subset of rows, as once, few, many or a class of expanded clone.

j_gene	abundance	d_gene	v_gene	CDR3aa	CDR3nt
TRBJ2-2	NA	TRBD2	TRBV2	CASKPGLAVNTGELFF	TGTGCCAGCAAGCCCGGACTAGCGGTGAACACCGGGGAGCTGTTTTTT
TRBJ1-4	NA	TRBD1	TRBV7-9	CASSLARSGTGPEKLFF	TGTGCCAGCAGCTTAGCGAGATCCGGGACAGGACCCGAAAAACTGTTTTTT
TRBJ2-4	NA	TRBD2	TRBV6-6	CASSPLTSGGAGWAKNIQYF	TGTGCCAGCAGCCCCTTGACTAGCGGGGGGGCCGGTTGGGCCAAAAACATTCAGTACTTC
TRBJ2-1	NA	NA	TRBV9	CASSGNRDEQFF	TGTGCCAGCAGCGGGAACAGGGACGAGCAGTTCTTC
TRBJ2-2	NA	TRBD2	TRBV7-2	CASSLAQPGPGGGELFF	TGTGCCAGCAGCTTAGCTCAACCCGGGCCGGGGGGCGGGGAGCTGTTTTTT
TRBJ2-1	NA	TRBD2	TRBV7-9	CASSPGGLAGAYNEQFF	TGTGCCAGCAGCCCCGGGGGGTTGGCGGGGGCCTACAATGAGCAGTTCTTC
TRBJ2-3	NA	NA	TRBV18	CASSPKPRDIGTDTQYF	TGTGCCAGCTCACCTAAGCCCCGGGACATAGGAACAGATACGCAGTATTTT
TRBJ2-6	NA	TRBD1	TRBV19	CASTLKDRVYVPGANVLTF	TGTGCCAGTACCCTAAAGGACAGGGTGTACGTACCTGGGGCCAACGTCCTGACTTTC
TRBJ1-2	NA	NA	TRBV18	CASSPGVRYGYTF	TGTGCCAGCTCACCCGGGGTTAGATATGGCTACACCTTC
TRBJ1-2	NA	NA	TRBV20-1	CSVGEAGGYTF	TGCAGTGTTGGGGAGGCCGGAGGCTACACCTTC
TRBJ1-2	NA	NA	TRBV29-1	CSVVVMGRGGNGYTF	TGCAGCGTTGTGGTTATGGGGAGGGGAGGAAATGGCTACACCTTC
TRBJ1-6	NA	NA	TRBV5-1	CASSLQQGLDNSPLHF	TGCGCCAGCAGCTTGCAGCAGGGACTCGATAATTCACCCCTCCACTTT
TRBJ1-5	NA	NA	TRBV23-1	CASSQSPGHNSNQPQHF	TGCGCCAGCAGTCAATCGCCGGGACACAATAGCAATCAGCCCCAGCATTTT
TRBJ1-3	NA	NA	TRBV6-5	CASSFSYSGNTIYF	TGTGCCAGCAGTTTCTCATACTCTGGAAACACCATATATTTT
TRBJ2-6	NA	NA	TRBV2	CASVGGTGGANVLTF	TGTGCCAGCGTGGGTGGAACGGGGGGGGCCAACGTCCTGACTTTC
TRBJ2-7	NA	NA	TRBV6-6	CASSYLKENEQYF	TGTGCCAGCAGTTACCTGAAGGAGAACGAGCAGTACTTC
TRBJ1-2	NA	NA	TRBV29-1	CSVDEGGGYTF	TGCAGCGTTGACGAGGGAGGTGGCTACACCTTC
TRBJ1-3	NA	NA	TRBV6-1	CASSERFSDTIYF	TGTGCCAGCAGTGAACGGTTTTCGGACACCATATATTTT
TRBJ1-4	NA	TRBD1	TRBV19	CASSLRGQLNEKLFF	TGTGCCAGTAGCCTCCGGGGACAGCTAAATGAAAAACTGTTTTTT
TRBJ1-1	NA	TRBD1	TRBV6-5	CASSSPGDRNTEAFF	TGTGCCAGCAGTTCCCCGGGGGACAGAAACACTGAAGCTTTCTTT
TRBJ1-2	NA	NA	TRBV10-3	CAISRDNLGGYTF	TGTGCCATCAGTAGGGACAATTTGGGTGGCTACACCTTC
TRBJ1-5	NA	NA	TRBV2	CASSFRQIGRPYSNQPQHF	TGTGCCAGCAGCTTCCGACAGATCGGGCGTCCCTATAGCAATCAGCCCCAGCATTTT
TRBJ1-5	NA	TRBD1	TRBV7-2	CASSLAAGGQPQHF	TGTGCCAGCAGCTTAGCGGCAGGGGGTCAGCCCCAGCATTTT
TRBJ2-4	once	NA	TRBV11-2	CASSPPSVLDIQYF	TGTGCCAGCAGCCCGCCCTCGGTATTGGACATTCAGTACTTC
TRBJ1-6	few	NA	TRBV18	CASSLTKGGATNSPLHF	TGTGCCAGCTCACTAACAAAGGGGGGGGCTACCAATTCACCCCTCCACTTT
TRBJ2-7	NA	TRBD1	TRBV6-4	CASSEVENRGAHGPYEQYF	TGTGCCAGCAGTGAAGTAGAGAACAGGGGGGCCCACGGCCCCTACGAGCAGTACTTC
TRBJ2-3	once	TRBD2	TRBV30	CAWSPGLVDTQYF	TGTGCCTGGAGTCCCGGACTAGTTGATACGCAGTATTTT
TRBJ2-5	NA	NA	TRBV19	CASSIGEMVGQETQYF	TGTGCCAGTAGTATCGGAGAAATGGTAGGCCAAGAGACCCAGTACTTC
TRBJ2-1	NA	NA	TRBV10-1	CASSVNLPGEQFF	TGCGCCAGCAGTGTTAATCTCCCCGGGGAGCAGTTCTTC
TRBJ2-7	NA	NA	TRBV12-3/TRBV12-4	CASSLRTDYEQYF	TGTGCCAGCAGTTTACGGACAGACTACGAGCAGTACTTC
TRBJ1-5	few	NA	TRBV7-2	CASSPPNSRHQPQHF	TGTGCCAGCAGCCCACCGAACAGCCGTCATCAGCCCCAGCATTTT
TRBJ2-1	NA	TRBD2	TRBV3-1/TRBV3-2	CASSHLTSGINEQFF	TGTGCCAGCAGCCATCTGACTAGCGGGATCAATGAGCAGTTCTTC
TRBJ1-4	NA	NA	TRBV2	CASSVGAAGREKLFF	TGTGCCAGCAGTGTTGGGGCGGCAGGGAGGGAAAAACTGTTTTTT
TRBJ1-3	NA	NA	TRBV2	CASSERGISGNTIYF	TGTGCCAGCAGTGAAAGAGGGATCTCTGGAAACACCATATATTTT
TRBJ2-2	NA	NA	TRBV30	CAWTRMSTNTGELFF	TGTGCCTGGACCCGCATGAGTACGAACACCGGGGAGCTGTTTTTT
TRBJ2-3	NA	NA	TRBV6-1	CASSDSGASTDTQYF	TGTGCCAGCAGTGATAGCGGAGCTAGCACAGATACGCAGTATTTT
TRBJ2-3	NA	TRBD2	TRBV6-1	CASSEAKGLAGHIWSTDTQYF	TGTGCCAGCAGTGAAGCGAAGGGACTAGCGGGGCATATTTGGAGCACAGATACGCAGTATTTT
TRBJ1-2	NA	NA	TRBV5-8	CASSLALGGHDGYTF	TGTGCCAGCAGCTTGGCTCTGGGGGGGCACGATGGCTACACCTTC
TRBJ2-7	NA	NA	TRBV9	CASSVAVGPSYEQYF	TGTGCCAGCAGCGTAGCCGTGGGCCCCTCCTACGAGCAGTACTTC
TRBJ2-7	few	NA	TRBV3-1/TRBV3-2	CASSQGGVSYEQYF	TGTGCCAGCAGCCAAGGGGGGGTTTCCTACGAGCAGTACTTC
TRBJ2-1	NA	TRBD2	TRBV4-2	CASSQGSRGGNEQFF	TGTGCCAGCAGCCAAGGGTCGCGGGGGGGCAATGAGCAGTTCTTC
TRBJ1-3	NA	TRBD1	TRBV7-8	CASSLGLRGQGNTIYF	TGTGCCAGCAGCTTAGGTCTGAGGGGGCAAGGAAACACCATATATTTT